This T cell receptor beta chain comes out of a study of blood T cell repertoires in COVID-19. Study details: The cDNA or gDNA used as material had been derived from T cells, B-cell-depleted T cells, or PBMCs.

CDR3 size: 15 residues. V was pared by 6 bases and J by 6 bases, with 11 bases of the junction left unmatched. The germline CDR1 and CDR2 sequences are MNHEY and SVGAGI. The method was immunoSEQ multiplex PCR; TCRdb's version includes in-frame clones alone and lacks a portion of them. Here the sample spans approximately 180,000 clones, 76% being singletons. Source material: PBMCs or T cells enriched from blood (not recorded which). The rearrangement joins TRBV6-5 to TRBJ2-3; 8 bases are a match to TRBD2. This receptor was identified in a woman in her 50s with acute COVID-19. CDR3 amino acids: CASSRGRLAGDTQYF. CDR3 in DNA: TGTGCCAGCAGCCGCGGGCGGCTAGCGGGTGATACGCAGTATTTT.